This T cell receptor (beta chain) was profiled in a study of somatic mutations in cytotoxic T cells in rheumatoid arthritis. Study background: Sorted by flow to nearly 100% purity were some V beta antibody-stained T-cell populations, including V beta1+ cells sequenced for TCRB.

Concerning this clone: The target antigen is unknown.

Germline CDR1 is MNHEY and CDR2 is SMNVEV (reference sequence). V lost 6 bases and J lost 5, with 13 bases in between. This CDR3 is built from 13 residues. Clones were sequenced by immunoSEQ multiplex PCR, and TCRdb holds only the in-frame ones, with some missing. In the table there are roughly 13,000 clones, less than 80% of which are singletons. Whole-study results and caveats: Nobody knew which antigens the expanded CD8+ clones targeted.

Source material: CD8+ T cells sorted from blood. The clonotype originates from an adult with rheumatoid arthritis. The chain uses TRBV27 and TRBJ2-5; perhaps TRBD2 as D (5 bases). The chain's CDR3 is CASRDGDGETQYF. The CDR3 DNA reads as TGTGCCAGCAGGGACGGGGATGGGGAGACCCAGTACTTC.